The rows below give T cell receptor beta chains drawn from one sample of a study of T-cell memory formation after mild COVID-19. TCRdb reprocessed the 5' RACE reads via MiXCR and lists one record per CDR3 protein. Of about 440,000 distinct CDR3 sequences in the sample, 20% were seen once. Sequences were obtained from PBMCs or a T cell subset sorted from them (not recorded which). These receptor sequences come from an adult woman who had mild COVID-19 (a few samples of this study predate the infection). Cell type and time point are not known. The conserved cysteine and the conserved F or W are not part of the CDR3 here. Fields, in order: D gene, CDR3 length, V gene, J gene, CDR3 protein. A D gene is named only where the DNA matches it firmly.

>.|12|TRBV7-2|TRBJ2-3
ASSLRPSTDTQY
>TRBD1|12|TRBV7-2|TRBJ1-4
ASSPDRGGEKLF
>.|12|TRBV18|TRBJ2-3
ASSPGGITDTQY
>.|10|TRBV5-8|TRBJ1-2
ASNLGAYGYT
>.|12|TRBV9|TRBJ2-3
ASSVDRSTDTQY
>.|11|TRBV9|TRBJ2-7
ASSATRSDEQY
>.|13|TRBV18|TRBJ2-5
ASSPGLDSGETQY
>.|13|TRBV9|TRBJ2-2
ASSVLQGGTGELF
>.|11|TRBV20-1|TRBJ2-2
SARDTSTGELF
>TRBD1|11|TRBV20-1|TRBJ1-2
SARTGESRGYT
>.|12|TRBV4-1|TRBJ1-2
ASSQTATGDGYT
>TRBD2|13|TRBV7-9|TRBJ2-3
ASSLAAGAPSTQY
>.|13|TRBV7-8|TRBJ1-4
ASSLVSSPNEKLF
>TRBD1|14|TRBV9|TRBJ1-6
ASSDRDRGFNSPLH
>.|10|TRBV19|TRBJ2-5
ASSKYQETQY
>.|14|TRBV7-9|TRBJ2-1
ASSLVTGPSYNEQF
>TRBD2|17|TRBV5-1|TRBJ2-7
ASSYLGTSGGRSNYEQY
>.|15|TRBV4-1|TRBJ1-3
ASSQPRRGYSGNTIY
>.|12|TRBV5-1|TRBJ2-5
ASSPGTAEETQY
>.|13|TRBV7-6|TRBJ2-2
ASSFSGTLTGELF
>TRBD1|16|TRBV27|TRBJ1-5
ASSPRDRAFRGDQPQH
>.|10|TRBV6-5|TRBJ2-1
ASSYGGWEQF
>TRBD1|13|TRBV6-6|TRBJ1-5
ASSTRTGQGQPQH
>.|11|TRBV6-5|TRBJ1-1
ASSYGDEAEAF
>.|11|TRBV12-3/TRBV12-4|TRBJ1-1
ASTLGAGAEAF
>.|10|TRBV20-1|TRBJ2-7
SASKTGSEQY
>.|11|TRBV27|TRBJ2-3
ASSFRSTDTQY
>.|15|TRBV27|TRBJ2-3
ASSLRVGGGKVDTQY
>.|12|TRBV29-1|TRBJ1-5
SVGSRGGNQPQH
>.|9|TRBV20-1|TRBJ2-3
SPQESDTQY
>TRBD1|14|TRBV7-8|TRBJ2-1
ASSLAPQGSYNEQF
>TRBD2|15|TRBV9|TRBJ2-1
ASSTRIAGETYNEQF
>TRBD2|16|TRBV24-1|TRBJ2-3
ATSDPPGRAGTTDTQY
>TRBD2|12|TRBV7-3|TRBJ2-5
ASSLAGGRETKY
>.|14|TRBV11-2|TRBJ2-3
ASSLETATLTDTQY
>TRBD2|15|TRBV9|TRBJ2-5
ASSVLSGVGFGETQY
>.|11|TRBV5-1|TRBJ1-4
ASSLGAAEKLF
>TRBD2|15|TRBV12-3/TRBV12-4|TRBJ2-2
AITGASGALNTGELF
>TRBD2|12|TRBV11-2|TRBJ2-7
ASTLSGGGSEQY
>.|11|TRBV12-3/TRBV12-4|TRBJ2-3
ASSLHGTDTQY
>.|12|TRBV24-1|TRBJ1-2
ATSDRTELYGYT
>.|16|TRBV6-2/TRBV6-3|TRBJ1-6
ASSYRGPSRSYNSPLH
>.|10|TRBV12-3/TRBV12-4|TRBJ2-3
ASIKESDTQY
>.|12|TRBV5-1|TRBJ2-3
ASSLGESTDTQY
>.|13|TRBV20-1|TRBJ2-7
SARGRDGYSYEQY
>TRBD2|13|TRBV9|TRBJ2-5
ASSKGEGRQETQY
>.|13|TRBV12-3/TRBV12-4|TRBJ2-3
ASTPARGVRGKQY
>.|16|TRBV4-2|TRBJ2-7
ASSQGSGLLLLNYEQY
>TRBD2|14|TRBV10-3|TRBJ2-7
AISLSGWTSVYEQY
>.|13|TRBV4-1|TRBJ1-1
ASSLEGPGNTEAF
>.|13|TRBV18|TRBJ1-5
ASSRVAGTNQPQH